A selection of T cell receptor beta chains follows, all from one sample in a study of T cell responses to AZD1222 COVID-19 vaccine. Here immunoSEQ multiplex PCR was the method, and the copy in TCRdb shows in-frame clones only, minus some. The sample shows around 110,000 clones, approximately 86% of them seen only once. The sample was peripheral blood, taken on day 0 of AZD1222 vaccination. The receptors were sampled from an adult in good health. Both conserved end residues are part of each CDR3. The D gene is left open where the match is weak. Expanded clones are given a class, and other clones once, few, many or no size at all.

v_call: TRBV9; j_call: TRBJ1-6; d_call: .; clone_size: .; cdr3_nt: TGTGCCAGCAGCGTAGCAGTGGCCAATTCACCCCTCCACTTT; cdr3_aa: CASSVAVANSPLHF
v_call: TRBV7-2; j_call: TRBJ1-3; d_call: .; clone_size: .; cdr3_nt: TGTGCCAGCAGCTTGGAGGGCTGGGGAAACACCATATATTTT; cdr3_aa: CASSLEGWGNTIYF
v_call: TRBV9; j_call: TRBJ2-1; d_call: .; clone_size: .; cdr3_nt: TGTGCCAGCAGCGTAGTGCAGGACTACAATGAGCAGTTCTTC; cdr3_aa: CASSVVQDYNEQFF
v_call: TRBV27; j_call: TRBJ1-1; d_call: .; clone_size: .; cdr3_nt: TGTGCCAGCAGTTTATTTGGGGACGGCACTGAAGCTTTCTTT; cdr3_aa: CASSLFGDGTEAFF
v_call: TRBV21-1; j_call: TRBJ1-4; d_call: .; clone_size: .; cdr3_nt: TGTGCCAGCAGCCACGACGAAAAACTGTTTTTT; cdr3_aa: CASSHDEKLFF
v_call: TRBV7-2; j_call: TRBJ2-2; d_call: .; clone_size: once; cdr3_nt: TGTGCCAGCAGCCCAGATTGGGGGGCCGGGGAGCTGTTTTTT; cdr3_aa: CASSPDWGAGELFF
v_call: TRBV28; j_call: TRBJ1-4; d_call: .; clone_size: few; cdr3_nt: TGTGCCAGCAGTTCCACCAACCACAGAGCGAGAGAAAAACTGTTTTTT; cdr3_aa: CASSSTNHRAREKLFF
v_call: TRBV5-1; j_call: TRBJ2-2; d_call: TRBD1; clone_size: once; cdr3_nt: TGCGCCAGCAGCTTAAGGACAGGGGAGAACACCGGGGAGCTGTTTTTT; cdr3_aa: CASSLRTGENTGELFF
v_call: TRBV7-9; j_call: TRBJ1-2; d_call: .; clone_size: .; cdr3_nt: TGTGCCAGCAGCTTAGTGGCAGTAAACTATGGCTACACCTTC; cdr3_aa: CASSLVAVNYGYTF
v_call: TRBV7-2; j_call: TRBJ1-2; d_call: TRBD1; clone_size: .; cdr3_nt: TGTGCCAGCAGCTTAGGGAAGGGGGCGTCATATGGCTACACCTTC; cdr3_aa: CASSLGKGASYGYTF
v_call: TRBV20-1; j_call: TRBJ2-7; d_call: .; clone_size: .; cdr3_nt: TGCAGTGCAAAGCCGAACTACGAGCAGTACTTC; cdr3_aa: CSAKPNYEQYF
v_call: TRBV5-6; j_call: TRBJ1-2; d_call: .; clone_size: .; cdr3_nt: TGTGCCAGCAGCTTACAGGGCCTCTATGGCTACACCTTC; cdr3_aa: CASSLQGLYGYTF
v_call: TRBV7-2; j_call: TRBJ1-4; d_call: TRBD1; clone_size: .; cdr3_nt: TGTGCCAGCAGCCGCGGGACAGGGTTCGTCCCTAATGAAAAACTGTTTTTT; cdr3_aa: CASSRGTGFVPNEKLFF
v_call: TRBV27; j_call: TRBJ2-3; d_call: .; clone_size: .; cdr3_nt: TGTGCCAGCAGTAGGGACGGGTCAAGGGATACGCAGTATTTT; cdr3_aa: CASSRDGSRDTQYF
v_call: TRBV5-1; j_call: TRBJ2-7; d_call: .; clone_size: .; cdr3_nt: TGCGCCAGCAGCTTTTTCAGGGCGTCCGAGCAGTACTTC; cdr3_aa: CASSFFRASEQYF
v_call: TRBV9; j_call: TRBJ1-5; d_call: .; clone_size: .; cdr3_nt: TGTGCCAGCAGCGTAGGGGAGGGTCAGCCCCAGCATTTT; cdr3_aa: CASSVGEGQPQHF
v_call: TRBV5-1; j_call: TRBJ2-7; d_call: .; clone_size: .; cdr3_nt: TGCGCCAGCAGCCCAACCTCCGGGACCCCAAGCTCCTACGAGCAGTACTTC; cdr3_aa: CASSPTSGTPSSYEQYF
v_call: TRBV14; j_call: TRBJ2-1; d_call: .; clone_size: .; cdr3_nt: TGTGCCAGCAGCCACCCGGGACTCTATCATAAGCCTGAGCAGTTCTTC; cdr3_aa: CASSHPGLYHKPEQFF
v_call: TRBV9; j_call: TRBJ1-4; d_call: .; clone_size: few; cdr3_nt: TGTGCCAGCAGCGGTTGGGATAATGAAAAACTGTTTTTT; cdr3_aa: CASSGWDNEKLFF
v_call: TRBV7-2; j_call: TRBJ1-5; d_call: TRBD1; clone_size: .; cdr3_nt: TGTGCCAGCAGCCCGGACAGGTTCCCCAATCAGCCCCAGCATTTT; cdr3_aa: CASSPDRFPNQPQHF
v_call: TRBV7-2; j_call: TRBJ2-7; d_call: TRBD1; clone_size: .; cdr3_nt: TGTGCCAGCAGCCTAGGACAGGGGAGCACCTACGAGCAGTACTTC; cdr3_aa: CASSLGQGSTYEQYF
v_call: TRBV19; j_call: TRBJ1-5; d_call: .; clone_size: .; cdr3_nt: TGTGCCAGTAGTATTGAGACAGCCAATCAGCCCCAGCATTTT; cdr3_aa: CASSIETANQPQHF
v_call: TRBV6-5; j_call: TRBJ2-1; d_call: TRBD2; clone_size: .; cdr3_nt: TGTGCCAGCAGTCCAGGGACTAGCGGAAAAGAGCAGTTCTTC; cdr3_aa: CASSPGTSGKEQFF
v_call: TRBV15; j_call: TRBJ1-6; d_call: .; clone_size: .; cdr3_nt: TGTGCCACCAGCAGAGGAGGTGGCTCTATTTCACCCCTCCACTTT; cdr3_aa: CATSRGGGSISPLHF
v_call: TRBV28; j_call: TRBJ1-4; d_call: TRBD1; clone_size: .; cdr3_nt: TGTGCCAGCAGTTTACCTCAGGGGGTTGGGGAAAAACTGTTTTTT; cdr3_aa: CASSLPQGVGEKLFF
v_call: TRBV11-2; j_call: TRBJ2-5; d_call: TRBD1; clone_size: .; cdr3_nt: TGTGCCAGCAGCCTCGGGACAGGAAATTCAGAGACCCAGTACTTC; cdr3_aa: CASSLGTGNSETQYF